A single sample gave rise to the 18 T cell receptor delta chains below, sequenced in a study of γδ T cells in repeated Plasmodium falciparum infection (dated by TCRdb to the early 2020s). For bulk TCR repertoire analysis, Vgamma9/Vdelta2+ and Vdelta2-negative gammadelta T cell populations were flow-sorted out of peripheral blood mononuclear cells. Library generation was performed with multiplex PCR. For sequencing, an Illumina MiSeq was employed. The public reads were reprocessed by TCRdb using CATT, and rows of matching DNA were later combined. In this sample the table shows tens of thousands of delta-chain clones, approximately 1.5% of which occur a single time. The ten largest account for approximately 16% of the sample. Material for sequencing was gamma-delta T cells from blood. These receptors were obtained from a pool of human donors (malaria-infected and uninfected, not separated).

This clone has a handful of counts. The TCRdb protein comes from a much larger clone and disagrees with this DNA's translation at residue 10, likely due to a read error; the protein given here is derived from the DNA. This sequence joins TRDV3 and TRDJ1; the D gene could be TRDD2 or TRDD3 (5 bases each). Deletions cut 4 bases from V and 0 bases from J, with 27 bases between. Germline V gene lookup returns CDR1 TVYSNPD and CDR2 GDNSRS (reference sequence). The CDR3 covers 18 residues. The CDR3 region is CASRGPTPLPGDTDKLIF. The CDR3 DNA reads as TGTGCCTCCCGCGGACCTACGCCGCTACCGGGGGACACCGATAAACTCATCTTT.

In its sample, this clone was seen a few times. TCRdb assigns this DNA the protein of a much larger clone, which departs from its translation at residue 3; this likely reflects a read error, and the protein shown comes from translating the DNA. The chain recombines TRDV2 with TRDJ3, with TRDD3 matching 9 bases. No J segment appears in TCRdb, so it was assigned here by matching the sequence to germline. Germline V gene data show CDR1 as GEAIGNYY and CDR2 as EKD. This CDR3 has 20 amino acids. DNA for the CDR3: TGTGCCTATGACCCATCGGTACTGGGGGAAAACTCCTGGGACACCCGACAGATGTTTTTC. Translated: CAYDPSVLGENSWDTRQMFF.

This clone showed up just a few times. Just one base apart from a much larger clone, this may be a read error. The rearrangement uses TRDV1 and TRDJ1, with 7 bases lining up with TRDD3. Germline CDR1 reads TSWWSYY; CDR2 reads QGS. The length of the CDR3 is 21 residues. CDR3 coding DNA: TGTGCTCTTGGGGAACCACTTCCCCTCGTACTGGGGCGGAGGGGAACCGATAAACGCATCTTT. Its translation is CALGEPLPLVLGRRGTDKRIF.

With respect to this clone: A far larger clone is just one base off, so this is likely a read error. Other DNA sequences within the sample encode an identical CDR3. This chain uses TRDV1 with TRDJ1; 7 bases are a match to TRDD3. No J gene was available from TCRdb, and it was assigned here by a germline match of the DNA. Trimming took 3 bases from V and 0 from J; bases not matched to a gene: 10. Looked up from germline, CDR1 is TSWWSYY and CDR2 is QGS. The length of the CDR3 is 17 residues. The CDR3, as DNA: TGTGCTCTTGGGGACGTCCCTGGGGGCTTGTACACCGATAAACTCATCTTT. Protein sequence: CALGDVPGGLYTDKLIF.

This clone came up a few times. This DNA translates differently at residue 13 from the TCRdb protein, which is that of a much larger clone; a read error is likely, and the protein shown is the DNA's own translation. DNA for the CDR3: TGTGCCTGTGACGCAGCATACTGGGGGATACGGTCCTCATACACCGATAAACTCATCTTT. Residues: CACDAAYWGIRSSYTDKLIF. This chain connects TRDV2 to TRDJ1; 13 positions agree with TRDD3. TCRdb lists no J gene, so it was determined here by aligning the DNA to germline. The germline gives CDR1 GEAIGNYY, CDR2 EKD. This CDR3 comprises 20 residues. V gave up 3 bases and J gave up 0 bases; unmatched junction bases: 15.

Turning to this clone: The translation of this DNA and the TCRdb protein of a much larger clone differ at residues 16 and 21, probably owing to a read error; the protein shown here is translated from the DNA. The chain joins TRDV1 to TRDJ1; 9 bases line up with TRDD3. This CDR3 is built from 23 residues. The V gene's germline CDR1 is TSWWSYY and CDR2 QGS. DNA of the CDR3: TGTGCTCTTGGGGAACTAATATCCCTACCTTATAACTGGGGGAAAGGGGGTGTTGATAAACCCATCTTT. It translates to CALGELISLPYNWGKGGVDKPIF.

There are a few counts of this clone. A read error is likely here: a far larger clone is one base away. The sample holds other DNA sequences that translate to the same CDR3. The J gene was not called, though the V gene is TRDV1; the table's D call, TRDD3, has no DNA check behind it. The CDR3 spans 23 residues. Germline CDR1 reads TSWWSYY; CDR2 reads QGS. CDR3 in amino acids: CALGSCAPTPWDWGPPYTDKLIF. CDR3 in DNA: TGTGCTCTTGGGTCCTGTGCTCCTACTCCTTGGGATTGGGGGCCACCCTACACCGATAAACTTATCTTT.

In this sample, this clone turned up a few times. A read error is the likely source, as a far larger clone sits one nucleotide away. The same CDR3 is also encoded by other DNA sequences in this sample. The J gene is TRDJ1, the V gene TRDV1; 8 bases match TRDD3. Here the J gene was assigned by germline matching of the DNA, as TCRdb has none. J lost 0 bases, V lost 0 bases, and 21 bases had no gene match. Germline V gene lookup returns CDR1 TSWWSYY and CDR2 QGS. The length of the CDR3 is 22 residues. The DNA for the CDR3 is TGTGCTCTTGGGGAACTGAGACTGACCTTCTGGGGGAAAACTAGCTACACCGATAAACTCATCTTT. Translation: CALGELRLTFWGKTSYTDKLIF.

This clone occurred a few times. TCRdb assigns this DNA the protein of a much larger clone, which departs from its translation at residue 17; this likely reflects a read error, and the protein shown comes from translating the DNA. The chain is built from TRDV1 and TRDJ1; TRDD3 matches 7 bases. The CDR3 contains 19 residues. Germline CDR1 reads TSWWSYY; CDR2 reads QGS. CDR3 region: CALGVHVGGGGPGRDKHIF. In nucleotides, the CDR3 is TGTGCTCTTGGGGTCCATGTAGGGGGTGGGGGACCCGGCAGGGATAAACACATCTTT.

Regarding this clone: Translating this DNA gives a protein that differs at residue 16 from the TCRdb one, which belongs to a much larger clone; a read error is likely, and the protein shown is this translation. The gene calls are TRDV3 and TRDJ1, with 12 bases fitting TRDD3. Per germline, CDR1 TVYSNPD and CDR2 GDNSRS (reference sequence). The CDR3 has 20 amino acids. Trimming took 1 base from V and 5 from J; bases not matched to a gene: 23. Here the CDR3 DNA reads TGTGCCTTTAATATACCCGTTCCCTACTGGGGGATACAGAGTCCTGATAAACTCATCTTT. Residues: CAFNIPVPYWGIQSPDKLIF.

This clone was observed at least ten times. A far bigger clonotype differs at one base, so this is likely a read error. Additional DNA sequences in this sample encode the identical CDR3. This sequence joins TRDV1 and TRDJ1; 8 nucleotides agree with TRDD3. CDR3 size: 17 residues. Germline V lookup: CDR1 TSWWSYY, CDR2 QGS. The CDR3 region is CALGNHSCYWGVRQLIF. CDR3 in DNA: TGCGCTCTTGGGAATCATTCTTGTTACTGGGGGGTACGGCAACTCATCTTT.

This clone was seen a handful of times. TCRdb's protein for this DNA is that of a much larger clone and differs from the translation at residue 5, likely a read error; the protein shown is the DNA translation. This chain uses TRDV2 with TRDJ1; 10 bases match TRDD3. The CDR3 runs 18 residues. In germline, CDR1 is GEAIGNYY, CDR2 EKD. The V and J ends lost 2 bases and 0 bases, in that order; junction bases with no gene match: 11. CDR3: CACDIRQYWGIYTDKLIF. The CDR3 nucleotides read TGTGCCTGTGACATACGACAATACTGGGGGATTTACACCGATAAACTCATCTTT.

This clone appeared many times. This DNA's translation differs at residue 5 from TCRdb's protein, which comes from a much larger clone; a read error is likely, and the protein shown is translated from the DNA. V is TRDV1 and J is TRDJ1; TRDD3 aligns across 10 bases. J was trimmed by 9 bases and V by 4 bases; bases with no gene match: 5. This CDR3 is built from 13 residues. Per germline, CDR1 TSWWSYY and CDR2 QGS. CDR3 region: CALGGELGDELIF. In nucleotides, the CDR3 is TGTGCTCTTGGGGGAGAACTGGGGGATGAACTCATCTTT.

Worth noting for this clone: A read error is the likely source, as a far larger clone sits one nucleotide away. This CDR3 is also generated by other DNA sequences in the sample. This rearrangement joins TRDV1 to TRDJ3; 8 bases match TRDD3. The J gene was not available in TCRdb and was assigned here by matching the DNA to germline segments. The germline V gene has CDR1 TSWWSYY and CDR2 QGS. The CDR3 contains 23 residues. The CDR3 sequence is CALGESKPPLLGASSWDTRQMFF. Here the CDR3 DNA reads TGTGCCCTTGGGGAGTCCAAACCTCCACTACTGGGGGCCAGCTCCTGGGACACCCGACAGATGTTTTTC.

Worth noting for this clone: This likely reflects a read error, since a far larger clone is one base away. At the DNA level, this CDR3 is encoded by other sequences in the same sample as well. CDR3 amino acids: CALGVPIPGRGMRSDKLIF. CDR3 coding DNA: TGTGCTCTTGGGGTACCAATTCCCGGGCGGGGGATGAGAAGCGATAAACTCATCTTT. V usage is TRDV1 and J usage is TRDJ1; TRDD3 matches 7 bases. The CDR3 covers 19 residues. The V segment lost 4 bases and the J segment 4 bases; nucleotides outside the gene matches: 21. Germline loops: CDR1 TSWWSYY, CDR2 QGS.

Details on this clone: With only one base between it and a far larger clone, this is likely a read error. Distinct nucleotide sequences in the sample also encode this CDR3. CDR3 residues: CALGAPVGPDWGILTYTDKLIF. The CDR3 DNA is TGTGCTCTTGGGGCCCCTGTTGGGCCCGACTGGGGGATATTGACGTACACCGATAAACTCATCTTT. The J gene is TRDJ1, the V gene TRDV1; 11 bases agree with TRDD3. The J gene was not available in TCRdb and was assigned here by matching the DNA to germline segments. The V segment lost 4 bases and the J segment 0 bases; nucleotides outside the gene matches: 22. Germline V lookup: CDR1 TSWWSYY, CDR2 QGS. This CDR3 region has 22 residues.

By sample share, this clone is medium-sized. Within the sample, other DNA sequences also encode this same CDR3. The gene calls are TRDV3 and TRDJ1; 13 bases line up with TRDD3. The CDR3 sequence is 19 residues long. The germline gives CDR1 TVYSNPD, CDR2 GDNSRS (reference sequence). V was pared by 4 bases and J by 6 bases, with 23 bases of the junction left unmatched. The CDR3 is CAYVPSSYWGIRRDNKLIF. Here the CDR3 DNA reads TGTGCCTATGTCCCGAGTTCTTACTGGGGGATACGAAGGGATAATAAACTCATCTTT. Looking up the rest from reference TRDV3 and TRDJ1 gives the full variable domain: CDKVTQSSPDQTVASGSEVVLLCTYDTVYSNPDLFWYRIRPDYSFQFVFYGDNSRSEGADFTQGRFSVKHILTQKAFHLVISPVRTEDSATYYCAYVPSSYWGIRRDNKLIFGKGTRVTVEP.

This clone was recorded at least ten times. A read error is likely here: a far larger clone is one base away. The sample has other DNA sequences that encode this CDR3 too. This sequence joins TRDV1 and TRDJ1; D gene ambiguous. Per germline, CDR1 TSWWSYY and CDR2 QGS. V dropped 8 bases and J dropped 3 bases, with 22 bases sitting between them. This CDR3 contains 16 residues. The CDR3 region is CALLTATRSSADKLIF. The CDR3 DNA sequence: TGTGCTCTTCTGACCGCGACAAGGAGTTCGGCCGATAAACTCATCTTT.